Presented here are 27 T cell receptor beta chains from one specimen sequenced in a study of CD8 T cells in Susac syndrome. RNA, at about 0.45 to 1 ug, was reverse transcribed with random hexamers. Via MiXCR, TCRdb re-called the immunoSEQ multiplex PCR reads, giving one row per CDR3 protein. Altogether 180,000 or so distinct CDR3 sequences are present, around 96% being singletons, with the ten largest covering around 0.14%. Sequenced input: CD4+ T cells from PBMCs. The receptors were sampled from a human donor in good health.

This clonotype was found once. The V gene is TRBV9, the J gene TRBJ2-2, with TRBD2 matching over 11 bases. The ends lost 4 bases at V and 3 bases at J; junction bases unmatched: 5. Germline-derived CDR1 and CDR2 are SGDLS and YYNGEE. This CDR3 spans 16 amino acids. DNA of the CDR3: TGTGCCAGCAGCCAGACTAGCGGGGTTCACACCGGGGAGCTGTTTTTT. This gives the protein CASSQTSGVHTGELFF.

The genes are TRBV7-3 and TRBJ2-7, with 8 bases lining up with TRBD2. The CDR3 contains 15 residues. CDR1 is SGHTA and CDR2 is FQGTGA in the germline V gene. V gave up 1 base and J gave up 1 base; unmatched junction bases: 3. For the CDR3, the DNA is TGTGCCAGCAGCTTAATTGCGGGGGGTTCCTACGAGCAGTACTTC. Its protein is CASSLIAGGSYEQYF.

The chain joins TRBV25-1 to TRBJ1-2; no reliable D call. CDR3 length: 13 residues. Germline CDR1 reads MGHDK; CDR2 reads SYGVNS. With 6 bases removed from V and 3 bases from J, the gap between germline ends came to 11 bases. Here the CDR3 reads CASSDGLYYGYTF. CDR3 coding DNA: TGTGCCAGCAGCGACGGTCTCTACTATGGCTACACCTTC.

This clonotype was recorded once. The chain joins TRBV19 to TRBJ1-5; D is uncertain. The CDR3 loop spans 17 amino acids. Germline V gene sequence: CDR1 LNHDA, CDR2 SQIVND (reference sequence). With 1 base removed from V and 7 bases from J, the gap between germline ends came to 20 bases. CDR3 sequence reads: CASSIAPIQANWQPQHF. CDR3 nucleotide sequence: TGTGCCAGTAGTATAGCACCGATTCAGGCGAATTGGCAGCCCCAGCATTTT.

The V and J genes are TRBV6-5 and TRBJ2-4, with 9 bases matching TRBD1. The ends lost 4 bases at V and 8 bases at J; junction bases unmatched: 12. The CDR3 is 16 amino acids. The V gene's germline CDR1 is MNHEY and CDR2 SVGAGI. The chain's CDR3 is CASSSWEDRGRDIQYF. The CDR3 nucleotides read TGTGCCAGCAGTTCCTGGGAGGACAGGGGACGAGACATTCAGTACTTC.

This rearrangement joins TRBV20-1 to TRBJ1-2, with 7 bases lining up with TRBD1. This CDR3 region has 13 residues. Germline loops: CDR1 DFQATT, CDR2 SNEGSKA (reference sequence). The trim removed 4 bases at V and 1 base at J, leaving 3 bases unmatched. CDR3 DNA: TGCAGTGCTACAGGGGGGGATAACTATGGCTACACCTTC. Translating gives CSATGGDNYGYTF.

The chain couples TRBV7-3 to TRBJ1-1, with 8 bases aligning to TRBD1. From germline, CDR1 is SGHTA and CDR2 FQGTGA. Trimming removed 8 bases from V and 3 bases from J; junction bases left unmatched: 5. The CDR3 contains 13 residues. CDR3 sequence: CASGSTGDTEAFF. The CDR3 DNA sequence: TGTGCCAGCGGATCGACAGGGGACACTGAAGCTTTCTTT.

The V call is TRBV10-3, the J call TRBJ1-2; D is unresolved. V lost 5 bases and J 8 bases, leaving 12 bases between the germline ends. Germline V gene data show CDR1 as ENHRY and CDR2 as SYGVKD. The CDR3 has 12 residues. CDR3 sequence: CAISQEPGGYTF. As DNA, the CDR3 is TGTGCCATCAGTCAAGAGCCAGGAGGCTACACCTTC.

The J gene is TRBJ1-5, the V gene TRBV2, with D possibly TRBD1 on 6 matching bases. Germline CDR1 is SNHLY and CDR2 is FYNNEI. The V end lost 4 bases, the J end lost 4 bases, and 11 bases lay between the germline ends. The CDR3 runs to 14 residues. CDR3 sequence (DNA): TGTGCCAGCAGTGCGGACAGTTGGAATCAGCCCCAGCATTTT. This codes for CASSADSWNQPQHF.

The J gene is TRBJ2-3, the V gene TRBV7-2; D not resolved. V gave up 2 bases and J gave up 0 bases, with 9 bases separating them. CDR3 length: 15 residues. Germline-derived CDR1 and CDR2 are SGHTA and FQGNSA. The CDR3 DNA reads as TGTGCCAGCAGCTTATCCAGGATGAGCACAGATACGCAGTATTTT. This encodes CASSLSRMSTDTQYF.

The chain combines TRBV12-3 or TRBV12-4 with TRBJ1-5; 7 bases fit TRBD1. The CDR3 extends over 15 amino acids. Trimming removed 3 bases from V and 2 bases from J; junction bases left unmatched: 4. In DNA form, the CDR3 reads TGTGCCAGCAGTTTCAACAGGGGACGCAATCAGCCCCAGCATTTT. Its translation: CASSFNRGRNQPQHF.

V and J are TRBV9 and TRBJ1-2; perhaps TRBD1 as D (6 bases). This CDR3 spans 16 amino acids. The germline V gene encodes CDR1 SGDLS and CDR2 YYNGEE. Trimming shortened V by 4 bases and J by 4 bases, and 20 bases separated the two germline ends. CDR3 sequence reads: CASSTAGGLTSYGYTF. The CDR3 DNA follows: TGTGCCAGCAGCACAGCTGGGGGCCTCACAAGCTATGGCTACACCTTC.

The J gene is TRBJ1-2, the V gene TRBV20-1, with TRBD1 matching 7 bases. The ends lost 3 bases at V and 4 bases at J; junction bases unmatched: 5. Germline V lookup: CDR1 DFQATT, CDR2 SNEGSKA (reference sequence). The length of the CDR3 is 13 residues. CDR3 sequence: CSASEGARYGYTF. The CDR3 coding sequence is TGCAGTGCTAGTGAGGGGGCCCGCTATGGCTACACCTTC.

This sequence joins TRBV20-1 and TRBJ2-5; a weak D match, TRBD1 (6 bases). V lost 5 bases and J lost 1, with 14 bases in between. The germline CDR1 and CDR2 sequences are DFQATT and SNEGSKA (reference sequence). This CDR3 region has 14 residues. CDR3 protein: CSAGPRTVQETQYF. CDR3 DNA: TGCAGTGCTGGACCCCGGACAGTCCAAGAGACCCAGTACTTC.

The V call is TRBV6-2 or TRBV6-3, the J call TRBJ2-7; a weak D match, TRBD2 (6 bases). The germline V gene has CDR1 MNHEY and CDR2 SVGEGT. The CDR3 spans 14 residues. V lost 2 bases and J lost 6, with 14 bases in between. The CDR3 DNA sequence: TGTGCCAGCAGTTACCGGGCGGACGGGGGCGAGCAGTACTTC. This sequence encodes CASSYRADGGEQYF.

This chain links TRBV25-1 with TRBJ2-6; D unclear. Trimming cost V 2 bases and J 7 bases, with 9 bases left between them. Germline-derived CDR1 and CDR2 are MGHDK and SYGVNS. This CDR3 has 14 residues. CDR3 DNA sequence: TGTGCCAGCAGTGAAAGAGGCGTAGCCAACGTCCTGACTTTC. This gives the protein CASSERGVANVLTF.

The table lists this clonotype with a count of one. This chain joins TRBV7-8 and TRBJ2-1, with D possibly matching TRBD2 (5 bases). Germline CDR1 SGHVS, CDR2 FQNEAQ. This CDR3 comprises 14 residues. The ends were cut back, 1 base at V and 4 bases at J, with 8 bases in the middle. Written as DNA, the CDR3 is TGTGCCAGCAGCTTAGACGGGGTATACAATGAGCAGTTCTTC. Residues: CASSLDGVYNEQFF.

The CDR3 is CASSYRGVGYTF. CDR3 coding DNA: TGTGCCAGCAGTTACCGAGGGGTTGGCTACACCTTC. V and J are TRBV27 and TRBJ1-2, with a tentative D call TRBD1 (5 bases). Germline V gene data show CDR1 as MNHEY and CDR2 as SMNVEV (reference sequence). The CDR3 is made up of 12 amino acids. The ends were cut back, 4 bases at V and 7 bases at J, with 10 bases in the middle.

The genes are TRBV28 and TRBJ2-2; D uncertain. The CDR3 is 13 amino acids. The germline CDR1 and CDR2 sequences are MDHEN and SYDVKM. Trimming stripped 4 bases from V and 3 bases from J, with 6 bases between. In DNA, the CDR3 is TGTGCCAGCAGTTCAACAGACACCGGGGAGCTGTTTTTT. Residues: CASSSTDTGELFF.

This rearrangement joins TRBV19 to TRBJ1-5; no firm D call. In germline, CDR1 is LNHDA, CDR2 SQIVND (reference sequence). V was clipped by 8 bases and J by 4 bases, with 9 bases between them. This CDR3 comprises 12 residues. The CDR3 coding sequence is TGTGCCAGTCGGTCGGGGAATCAGCCCCAGCATTTT. It yields the protein CASRSGNQPQHF.

This clonotype appeared once. V usage is TRBV20-1 and J usage is TRBJ2-5, with 7 bases identical to TRBD2. Looked up from germline, CDR1 is DFQATT and CDR2 is SNEGSKA (reference sequence). This CDR3 has 13 residues. V lost 4 bases to trimming and J lost 5 bases; unmatched junction nucleotides: 7. This CDR3 is CSAKKRGWETQYF. The DNA for the CDR3 is TGCAGTGCTAAGAAGCGGGGTTGGGAGACCCAGTACTTC.

The V and J genes are TRBV4-3 and TRBJ2-3; no firm D call. V lost 9 bases and J 3 bases, leaving 16 bases between the germline ends. The germline V gene has CDR1 LGHNA and CDR2 YSLEER. The CDR3 is made up of 14 amino acids. CDR3 loop: CASRASQATDTQYF. The CDR3 bases are TGCGCCAGTCGGGCGAGTCAGGCAACAGATACGCAGTATTTT.

This clonotype was seen once. The chain links TRBV5-1 to TRBJ1-4, with 9 nucleotides matching TRBD1. Germline CDR1 reads SGHRS; CDR2 reads YFSETQ. Trimming cost V 5 bases and J 5 bases; bases outside gene matches: 7. The CDR3 spans 15 residues. CDR3 sequence (DNA): TGCGCCAGCAGGGATCCCGGGACAGGGAATGAAAAACTGTTTTTT. This gives the protein CASRDPGTGNEKLFF.

The rearrangement uses TRBV4-2 and TRBJ2-2; 8 bases are a match to TRBD2. With V trimmed by 4 bases and J by 5 bases, 6 bases remained unmatched. Germline lookup yields CDR1 LGHNA and CDR2 YNFKEQ. CDR3 length equals 15 residues. In nucleotides, the CDR3 is TGTGCCAGCAGCCCCGGGGGGGCCTCAACCGGGGAGCTGTTTTTT. Encoded protein: CASSPGGASTGELFF.

The chain uses TRBV30 and TRBJ1-6, with TRBD1 identical over 7 bases. Germline V gene sequence: CDR1 GTSNPN, CDR2 SVGIG (reference sequence). The V and J ends lost 5 bases and 9 bases, in that order; junction bases with no gene match: 4. The CDR3 contains 12 residues. The CDR3 DNA is TGTGCCTGGGACAGGGCCGGTTCACCCCTCCACTTT. Its protein product is CAWDRAGSPLHF.

The chain links TRBV2 to TRBJ1-1; D is undetermined. V was shortened by 4 bases and J by 0 bases, with 9 bases between the two germline ends. The CDR3 extends over 14 amino acids. CDR1 and CDR2 (germline): SNHLY, FYNNEI. The CDR3 protein is CASSGRPMNTEAFF. For the CDR3, the DNA is TGTGCCAGCAGTGGAAGGCCAATGAACACTGAAGCTTTCTTT.

This rearrangement joins TRBV15 to TRBJ2-5; D call uncertain. With 7 bases removed from V and 2 bases from J, the gap between germline ends came to 11 bases. This CDR3 has 13 residues. Germline-derived CDR1 and CDR2 are LNHNV and YYDKDF (reference sequence). The CDR3 coding sequence is TGTGCCACCACCCCAAGAAAGCAAGAGACCCAGTACTTC. Translating gives CATTPRKQETQYF.